The 12 T cell receptor beta chains below were found in one sample sequenced in a study of identical twins. TCRdb used MiXCR to reprocess the 5' RACE reads, holding one entry per CDR3 protein. The data show fewer than 350,000 distinct CDR3 sequences, under 9% seen once. These data were likewise used in another study, on yellow fever vaccine responses in identical twins.

Material for sequencing was memory (CD45RO+) T cells sorted from blood. Receptor source: a young woman in good health.

This clonotype was seen ten or more times. CDR3 DNA: TGTGCCACCAGCAGAGGGGACAGTAACTTCTATGGCTACACCTTC. It encodes CATSRGDSNFYGYTF. This chain joins TRBV15 and TRBJ1-2; 7 positions agree with TRBD1. V lost 1 base and J lost 4; bases outside the gene matches: 6. The CDR3 covers 15 residues. Per the germline V gene, CDR1 is LNHNV and CDR2 is YYDKDF (reference sequence).

This clonotype showed up just a few times. V usage is TRBV20-1 and J usage is TRBJ2-3; D ambiguous. The V gene's germline CDR1 is DFQATT and CDR2 SNEGSKA (reference sequence). The V end lost 2 bases, the J end lost 1 base, and 10 bases lay between the germline ends. There are 14 residues in the CDR3. The CDR3 spells CSARSTRGTDTQYF. CDR3 coding DNA: TGCAGTGCTAGATCGACTCGGGGCACAGATACGCAGTATTTT.

This clonotype was recorded at least ten times. An end of the junction differs from the germline gene, which may be a read error. The chain is built from TRBV5-1 and TRBJ2-3; 13 nucleotides match TRBD2. Germline CDR1 and CDR2: SGHRS and YFSETQ. CDR3 size: 16 residues. The CDR3 loop is CASSLGTSGGTDTQYF. The CDR3 DNA sequence: TGTGCCAGCAGCCTCGGGACTAGCGGGGGCACAGATACGCAGTATTTT.

This chain links TRBV29-1 with TRBJ2-7; 7 bases map to TRBD1. V was clipped by 0 bases and J by 3 bases; unmatched bases: 5. Germline-derived CDR1 and CDR2 are SQVTM and ANQGSEA. This CDR3 is 14 amino acids long. The CDR3 region is CSVEDGGQVYEQYF. CDR3 in DNA: TGCAGCGTTGAAGATGGCGGACAGGTCTACGAGCAGTACTTC.

This clonotype was seen more than once but under ten times. The rearrangement uses TRBV5-1 and TRBJ2-2; 9 positions match TRBD1. Germline lookup yields CDR1 SGHRS and CDR2 YFSETQ. The CDR3 totals 17 residues. V was pared by 3 bases and J by 6 bases, with 12 bases of the junction left unmatched. CDR3 in amino acids: CASSSDGTGIASGELFF. CDR3 DNA: TGCGCCAGCAGCTCGGATGGGACAGGGATTGCATCCGGGGAGCTGTTTTTT.

The CDR3 reads CATRLGGRNTEAFF. The CDR3 DNA follows: TGTGCCACTAGACTCGGGGGCAGGAACACTGAAGCTTTCTTT. The V gene is TRBV15, the J gene TRBJ1-1, with a possible D match to TRBD1 (6 bases). V was trimmed by 9 bases and J by 1 base, leaving 15 bases between them. Germline V gene sequence: CDR1 LNHNV, CDR2 YYDKDF (reference sequence). The CDR3 has 14 amino acids.

The gene calls are TRBV7-9 and TRBJ1-1; 9 bases map to TRBD1. Germline trimming cut 4 bases from V and 6 bases from J; bases unmatched to any gene: 9. Per the germline V gene, CDR1 is SEHNR and CDR2 is FQNEAQ (reference sequence). There are 15 residues in the CDR3. CDR3 sequence: CASSWPGQGNPEAFF. CDR3 DNA: TGTGCCAGCAGCTGGCCGGGACAGGGAAATCCTGAAGCTTTCTTT.

There are a few counts of this clonotype. The chain links TRBV28 to TRBJ1-3; D is uncertain. Trimming removed 3 bases from V and 1 base from J, with 16 bases in between. Germline CDR1 is MDHEN and CDR2 is SYDVKM. The CDR3 length is 17 residues. As DNA, the CDR3 is TGTGCCAGCAGTTTCGACCCCGCAAAGGTATCTGGAAACACCATATATTTT. It is translated as CASSFDPAKVSGNTIYF. Together with reference TRBV28 and TRBJ1-3, the CDR3 gives the full variable domain: DVKVTQSSRYLVKRTGEKVFLECVQDMDHENMFWYRQDPGLGLRLIYFSYDVKMKEKGDIPEGYSVSREKKERFSLILESASTNQTSMYLCASSFDPAKVSGNTIYFGEGSWLTVV.

This clonotype was counted many times. The chain uses TRBV3-1 and TRBJ2-3; 7 bases agree with TRBD1. Germline-derived CDR1 and CDR2 are LGHDT and YNNKEL (reference sequence). J was trimmed by 3 bases and V by 5 bases; bases with no gene match: 5. This CDR3 region has 14 residues. Here the CDR3 DNA reads TGTGCCAGCAGCGGGACAGTTAGGACAGATACGCAGTATTTT. It codes for CASSGTVRTDTQYF.

The sample holds many counts of this clonotype. This chain's CDR3 is CASSAGWGREQYF. The DNA of the CDR3 is TGTGCCAGCAGTGCAGGGTGGGGTCGCGAGCAGTACTTC. The chain joins TRBV25-1 to TRBJ2-7; D might be TRBD1 (5 bases). The CDR3 is 13 amino acids. The germline V gene encodes CDR1 MGHDK and CDR2 SYGVNS. V lost 4 bases and J lost 6, with 13 bases in between.

In its sample, this clonotype was seen many times. The J gene is TRBJ2-5, the V gene TRBV5-1; 14 bases match TRBD2. Germline V lookup: CDR1 SGHRS, CDR2 YFSETQ. The CDR3 runs to 16 residues. The junction had 7 bases not matched to a gene; V was cut back by 4 bases and J by 5 bases. The CDR3 sequence: CASSEGLAGARETQYF. The CDR3 nucleotides read TGCGCCAGCAGCGAGGGACTAGCGGGGGCCCGGGAGACCCAGTACTTC.

The chain is built from TRBV20-1 and TRBJ2-2, with 10 bases fitting TRBD1. The V gene end was trimmed by 6 bases and the J gene end by 0 bases; junction bases not matched to a gene: 4. Germline V gives CDR1 DFQATT, CDR2 SNEGSKA (reference sequence). This CDR3 region has 15 residues. This CDR3 is CSATGQGTNTGELFF. Here the CDR3 DNA reads TGCAGTGCCACGGGACAGGGGACGAACACCGGGGAGCTGTTTTTT.